The clone carrying this TCR beta chain was seen more than once but under ten times. The source of the sample is a study of T cells in Graves' hyperthyroidism and ophthalmopathy. Trimming took 3 bases from V and 5 from J, leaving 16 bases between them. The CDR3 has 15 amino acids. Germline values: CDR1 SGHRS, CDR2 YFSETQ. Amplification yielded TCR beta CDR3 regions, with RNA transcripts as the source. RT-PCR in the first round (using the HTBI primer set) targeted the TCR CDR3. One entry per CDR3 protein results from TCRdb running MiXCR on the multiplex PCR reads. The sample gives 300,000 or so distinct CDR3 sequences, around a sixth of which show up once; around 50% is in the top ten.

This TCR was recovered from a woman aged 45-60 years with Graves' hyperthyroidism. The rearrangement joins TRBV5-1 to TRBJ2-3; the D is unclear. The source material was blood. CDR3 protein: CASSSNTRTGDTQYF. The DNA for the CDR3 is TGCGCCAGCAGCTCTAACACCCGCACGGGAGATACGCAGTATTTT. Supplemented by reference TRBV5-1 and TRBJ2-3, the full variable domain reads KAGVTQTPRYLIKTRGQQVTLSCSPISGHRSVSWYQQTPGQGLQFLFEYFSETQRNKGNFPGRFSGRQFSNSRSEMNVSTLELGDSALYLCASSSNTRTGDTQYFGPGTRLTVL.